This passage covers 22 T cell receptor beta chains from one sample sequenced in a study of T cells of healthy individuals. MiXCR was run by TCRdb on the 5' RACE reads, yielding one entry per CDR3 protein. The sample shows approximately 100,000 distinct CDR3 sequences, approximately 15% of them seen only once. The receptors here all came from a human donor in good health.

The table lists this clonotype with a few counts. CDR3 in amino acids: CASSPAWTGASSTDTQYF. Written as DNA, the CDR3 is TGTGCCAGCAGCCCCGCGTGGACAGGCGCATCTAGCACAGATACGCAGTATTTT. This rearrangement joins TRBV21-1 to TRBJ2-3; the tabulated D call, TRBD1, remains unverified against the DNA. TRBV21-1 is tagged as a pseudogene. The CDR3 length is 18 residues.

With respect to this clonotype: A read error may explain this, as a much larger clone is one base away. The DNA of the CDR3 is TGCAGTGCGACGACAGGGGAAGAGGGAGAGACCCAGTACTTC. Translated: CSATTGEEGETQYF. The chain employs TRBV20-1 and TRBJ2-5; 8 bases align to TRBD1. V shed 6 bases, J shed 4 bases, and the junction held 10 bases outside the gene matches. Germline CDR1 and CDR2: DFQATT and SNEGSKA (reference sequence). This CDR3 has 14 residues.

The rearrangement links TRBV7-2 to TRBJ2-3; D possibly corresponds to TRBD2 (6 bases). V was cut by 3 bases and J by 5 bases, with 15 bases left in between. The CDR3 loop spans 15 amino acids. CDR1 is SGHTA, CDR2 FQGNSA, per germline. The CDR3 nucleotides read TGTGCCAGCAGCTTCGGGACTGGGGGTGTAGATACGCAGTATTTT. Its translation: CASSFGTGGVDTQYF.

This clonotype was seen only a few times. V gene TRBV28 combines with J gene TRBJ2-1; 11 nucleotides line up with TRBD2. Per germline, CDR1 MDHEN and CDR2 SYDVKM. This CDR3 contains 15 residues. Germline trimming cut 6 bases from V and 6 bases from J; bases unmatched to any gene: 7. CDR3 DNA: TGTGCCAGCAGCCCTACTAGCGGGGGTCTCAATGAGCAGTTCTTC. Translation: CASSPTSGGLNEQFF.

This clonotype was picked up a small number of times. The chain links TRBV29-1 to TRBJ1-1; D is uncertain. Trimming took 7 bases from V and 5 from J, leaving 14 bases between them. The CDR3 has 12 residues. The V gene's germline CDR1 is SQVTM and CDR2 ANQGSEA. This CDR3 reads CSAQASETEAFF. The CDR3 DNA reads as TGCAGCGCCCAGGCTTCGGAGACTGAAGCTTTCTTT. The entire variable domain, with the rest obtained from reference TRBV29-1 and TRBJ1-1, is as follows: SAVISQKPSRDICQRGTSLTIQCQVDSQVTMMFWYRQQPGQSLTLIATANQGSEATYESGFVIDKFPISRPNLTFSTLTVSNMSPEDSSIYLCSAQASETEAFFGQGTRLTVV.

This clonotype was observed a few times. The genes are TRBV6-6 and TRBJ1-2; a weak D match, TRBD1 (5 bases). The CDR3 is made up of 15 amino acids. The germline gives CDR1 MNHNY, CDR2 SVGAGI (reference sequence). Deletions cut 2 bases from V and 4 bases from J, with 14 bases between. CDR3 loop: CASSYGLGGPYGYTF. The CDR3 DNA reads TGTGCCAGCAGTTACGGGCTCGGGGGACCCTATGGCTACACCTTC.

V gene TRBV20-1 combines with J gene TRBJ2-4; 12 bases are a match to TRBD1. From germline, CDR1 is DFQATT and CDR2 SNEGSKA (reference sequence). Losses at the gene ends were 4 bases for V and 7 bases for J; bases not matched to a gene: 2. CDR3 size: 13 residues. The CDR3 sequence is CSATGTGGNIQYF. CDR3 sequence (DNA): TGCAGTGCTACCGGGACAGGGGGCAACATTCAGTACTTC.

This clonotype was detected many times. The V gene is TRBV29-1, the J gene TRBJ2-2, with 8 bases fitting TRBD2. This CDR3 region has 14 residues. Germline V gene lookup returns CDR1 SQVTM and CDR2 ANQGSEA. With 5 bases clipped from V and 7 bases from J, the junction kept 9 bases outside the gene matches. The chain's CDR3 is CSVRPGLGGGELFF. CDR3 DNA: TGCAGCGTTCGACCGGGACTAGGTGGCGGGGAGCTGTTTTTT.

The rearrangement links TRBV11-2 to TRBJ1-4, with D possibly TRBD1 on 6 matching bases. The germline V and J ends were trimmed by 4 bases and 13 bases, with 13 bases remaining between them. Germline-derived CDR1 and CDR2 are SGHAT and FQNNGV. The CDR3 has 12 residues. The CDR3 DNA is TGTGCCAGCAGCTCGATACAGGGCGTACTGTTTTTT. Amino acid sequence: CASSSIQGVLFF.

This clonotype was counted many times. This chain links TRBV7-3 with TRBJ2-5, with 7 bases lining up with TRBD1. Losses at the gene ends were 5 bases for V and 3 bases for J; bases not matched to a gene: 3. The V gene's germline CDR1 is SGHTA and CDR2 FQGTGA. The CDR3 consists of 13 residues. CDR3 nucleotides: TGTGCCAGCAGCCCACAGGGGAAAGAGACCCAGTACTTC. Its protein is CASSPQGKETQYF.

This clonotype came up many times. CDR3 in amino acids: CASSLASADTQYF. DNA for the CDR3: TGTGCCAGCAGCTTAGCGTCAGCAGATACGCAGTATTTT. The rearrangement links TRBV7-8 to TRBJ2-3; D remains unclear. V was clipped by 0 bases and J by 4 bases, with 5 bases between them. The germline V gene has CDR1 SGHVS and CDR2 FQNEAQ. The CDR3 has 13 residues.

V gene TRBV12-3 or TRBV12-4 combines with J gene TRBJ1-5; no clear D. The CDR3 consists of 14 residues. V shed 3 bases and J shed 0 bases, with 6 bases lying between them. DNA of the CDR3: TGTGCCAGCAGTTTTTGGGATAGCAATCAGCCCCAGCATTTT. This sequence encodes CASSFWDSNQPQHF.

A few counts support this clonotype. The CDR3 protein is CASSVAGAENTGELFF. CDR3 coding DNA: TGTGCCAGCAGCGTAGCAGGGGCTGAGAACACCGGGGAGCTGTTTTTT. The gene calls are TRBV9 and TRBJ2-2; perhaps TRBD1 as D (6 bases). The V and J ends lost 0 bases and 1 base respectively, with 10 bases between them. This CDR3 has 16 residues. CDR1 SGDLS and CDR2 YYNGEE come from the germline V gene.

DNA of the CDR3: TGCAGCGCGACGGCAGGGACAGGGGCCGGGGAGCTGTTTTTT. This gives the protein CSATAGTGAGELFF. V usage is TRBV29-1 and J usage is TRBJ2-2, with TRBD1 identical over 10 bases. The CDR3 loop spans 14 amino acids. V shed 7 bases, J shed 6 bases, and the junction held 8 bases outside the gene matches. Germline V gene lookup returns CDR1 SQVTM and CDR2 ANQGSEA.

V is TRBV6-5 and J is TRBJ2-2; 11 positions agree with TRBD2. The ends lost 5 bases at V and 4 bases at J; junction bases unmatched: 3. Germline values: CDR1 MNHEY, CDR2 SVGAGI. The CDR3 is made up of 15 amino acids. CDR3 DNA: TGTGCCAGCAGTACTAGCGGGGGTAGCACCGGGGAGCTGTTTTTT. Its protein product is CASSTSGGSTGELFF.

In this sample, this clonotype turned up a few times. This chain connects TRBV7-9 to TRBJ2-7; D ambiguous. Trimming shortened V by 4 bases and J by 0 bases, and 10 bases separated the two germline ends. CDR1 SEHNR and CDR2 FQNEAQ come from the germline V gene (reference sequence). The CDR3 loop spans 14 amino acids. The CDR3 DNA sequence: TGTGCCAGCAGCTCCAGTGGAAGCTCCTACGAGCAGTACTTC. Amino acids: CASSSSGSSYEQYF.

V gene TRBV28 combines with J gene TRBJ2-7; D is ambiguous. CDR1 is MDHEN, CDR2 SYDVKM, per germline. This CDR3 has 11 residues. Trimming pared 7 bases from V and 3 bases from J, leaving 7 bases between. The CDR3 spells CASTTNYEQYF. Here the CDR3 DNA reads TGTGCCAGCACGACGAACTACGAGCAGTACTTC.

This clonotype was observed many times. DNA of the CDR3: TGTGCCAGCTCTACTAGCGGGACGGACAATGAGCAGTTCTTC. Its protein is CASSTSGTDNEQFF. The chain uses TRBV9 and TRBJ2-1; 10 bases map to TRBD2. J was trimmed by 5 bases and V by 7 bases; bases with no gene match: 6. Germline lookup yields CDR1 SGDLS and CDR2 YYNGEE. This CDR3 comprises 14 residues.

A note on this clonotype: Since the CDR3 does not end with the conserved phenylalanine or tryptophan, this likely comes from a read error. The DNA is left out, because the CDR3 cannot be placed on it with certainty; the CDR3 is given as TCRdb lists it. V usage is TRBV18 and J usage is TRBJ2-7. CDR1 and CDR2 (germline): KGHSH, LQKENI. Termini included, the CDR3 measures 11 amino acids. CDR3 residues: CASSNQVALFI.

The chain employs TRBV7-9 and TRBJ2-1; D gene unclear. Trimming cost V 5 bases and J 7 bases, with 9 bases left between them. This CDR3 comprises 12 residues. The V gene's germline CDR1 is SEHNR and CDR2 FQNEAQ (reference sequence). For the CDR3, the DNA is TGTGCCAGCAGCCAGAGTACTAATGAGCAGTTCTTC. Translation gives CASSQSTNEQFF.

This clonotype has at least ten counts. This chain uses TRBV7-3 with TRBJ2-1; 7 nucleotides match TRBD2. The CDR3 loop spans 14 amino acids. V lost 0 bases and J lost 5; bases outside the gene matches: 1. Germline values: CDR1 SGHTA, CDR2 FQGTGA. In nucleotides, the CDR3 is TGTGCCAGCAGCTTAACGGGGGGGGACAATGAGCAGTTCTTC. It yields the protein CASSLTGGDNEQFF.

This clonotype was picked up many times. The chain links TRBV15 to TRBJ1-6; 7 bases agree with TRBD1. CDR1 is LNHNV and CDR2 is YYDKDF in the germline V gene (reference sequence). Trimming cost V 5 bases and J 6 bases; bases outside gene matches: 7. This CDR3 contains 15 residues. CDR3 DNA: TGTGCCACCAGCTTTGACAGGGCCGGTAATTCACCCCTCCACTTT. It translates to CATSFDRAGNSPLHF.